The next 5 T cell receptor beta chains were all read from a single sample in a study of T cells expressing NK-cell markers. TCRdb reprocessed the 5' RACE reads; each CDR3 protein has one entry and no DNA is given. The listing contains 400,000 to 500,000 distinct CDR3 sequences. The source material was blood T cells: a sorted CD56 or NKG2C T cell subset, CD4+ or CD8+ T cells, or bulk PBMC T cells (not recorded which). These receptors originate from a woman between 18 and 69 years old in good health.

The rearrangement uses TRBV4-3 and TRBJ1-5; TCRdb outputs TRBD1, but without DNA this stays unchecked. The germline gives CDR1 LGHNA, CDR2 YSLEER. CDR3 length: 16 amino acids. The CDR3 loop reads CASSQGYGGRVQPQHF.

The gene calls are TRBV4-1 and TRBJ2-5. Germline V gives CDR1 MGHRA, CDR2 YSYEKL. The CDR3 loop spans 14 amino acids. Here the CDR3 reads CASSQDRLKETQYF.

V and J are TRBV3-1 and TRBJ1-1. Germline values: CDR1 LGHDT, CDR2 YNNKEL (reference sequence). This CDR3 contains 16 residues. The CDR3 here is CASSLIGWGRRAEAFF.

The chain uses TRBV4-3 and TRBJ2-1; lacking DNA, the TRBD2 call made by TCRdb goes unchecked. The CDR3 is 16 amino acids. In germline, CDR1 is LGHNA, CDR2 YSLEER. The CDR3 sequence: CASSQTTSPADDEQFF.

This chain joins TRBV11-2 and TRBJ2-5. Germline CDR1 and CDR2: SGHAT and FQNNGV. CDR3 length equals 14 residues. The CDR3 spells CASSLGPYQETQYF.